The entry below gives a single TCR beta chain sequence along with its context. Clones were sequenced by immunoSEQ multiplex PCR, and TCRdb holds only the in-frame ones, with some missing. Of tens of thousands of clones in the sample, about 88% are singletons; the top ten hold more than 15%. This sample was taken from a study of blood T cell repertoires in COVID-19. Study summary: Samples taken during acute and convalescent COVID-19 were collected in the United States, Italy and Spain. Nucleic acid was either cDNA or gDNA, and it came from T cells, B-cell-depleted T cells, or PBMCs.

V dropped 2 bases and J dropped 1; count of bases not matched to a gene: 6. Germline V lookup: CDR1 GTSNPN, CDR2 SVGIG (reference sequence). This CDR3 contains 16 residues. This sequence originates from a woman aged 80 or over with active or convalescent COVID-19. The V gene is TRBV30, the J gene TRBJ1-4, with 8 bases identical to TRBD1. The sample comprised peripheral blood. The CDR3 coding sequence is TGTGCCTGGAGTTTGCATACAGGGGGAACTAATGAAAAACTGTTTTTT. The encoded protein is CAWSLHTGGTNEKLFF.